A single sample gave rise to the 18 T cell receptor beta chains below, sequenced in a study of blood T cell repertoires in COVID-19. Data came from immunoSEQ multiplex PCR; TCRdb stores just in-frame clones and leaves some out. The sample lists about 170,000 clones; roughly 90% were seen once. The source material was PBMCs or T cells enriched from blood (not recorded which). These receptor sequences come from a woman in her forties or fifties who had recovered from COVID-19.

The chain employs TRBV7-2 and TRBJ2-1; 8 bases fit TRBD2. Germline V lookup: CDR1 SGHTA, CDR2 FQGNSA. The CDR3 is 16 residues long. With 2 bases clipped from V and 9 bases from J, the junction kept 12 bases outside the gene matches. The CDR3 reads CASSLIPGGPQGEQFF. In DNA, the CDR3 is TGTGCCAGCAGCTTAATACCGGGAGGGCCTCAGGGTGAGCAGTTCTTC. The complete variable domain, with remaining parts taken from reference TRBV7-2 and TRBJ2-1, reads GAGVSQSPSNKVTEKGKDVELRCDPISGHTALYWYRQSLGQGLEFLIYFQGNSAPDKSGLPSDRFSAERTGGSVSTLTIQRTQQEDSAVYLCASSLIPGGPQGEQFFGPGTRLTVL.

The rearrangement uses TRBV7-2 and TRBJ2-5; D is unresolved. CDR3 size: 14 residues. V lost 1 base, J lost 4 bases, and 10 bases lay in between. Germline V CDR1 and CDR2: SGHTA, FQGNSA. The CDR3: CASSLGHSGETQYF. The DNA of the CDR3 is TGTGCCAGCAGCTTAGGGCACAGTGGAGAGACCCAGTACTTC.

This chain links TRBV2 with TRBJ2-3; 11 positions match TRBD1. This CDR3 spans 15 amino acids. Per the germline V gene, CDR1 is SNHLY and CDR2 is FYNNEI. The ends lost 6 bases at V and 2 bases at J; junction bases unmatched: 4. CDR3 DNA sequence: TGTGCCAGCAGCGAGGGACAGGGGGACACAGATACGCAGTATTTT. Its protein is CASSEGQGDTDTQYF. Based on the CDR3 plus reference TRBV2 and TRBJ2-3, the full variable domain is EPEVTQTPSHQVTQMGQEVILRCVPISNHLYFYWYRQILGQKVEFLVSFYNNEISEKSEIFDDQFSVERPDGSNFTLKIRSTKLEDSAMYFCASSEGQGDTDTQYFGPGTRLTVL.

The genes are TRBV6-5 and TRBJ1-6; 8 positions agree with TRBD1. V lost 6 bases to trimming and J lost 10 bases; unmatched junction nucleotides: 11. CDR1 and CDR2 (germline): MNHEY, SVGAGI. This CDR3 is built from 15 residues. This CDR3 reads CASSALDRDASPLHF. CDR3 DNA: TGTGCCAGCAGCGCTCTGGACAGGGACGCCTCACCCCTCCACTTT.

In its sample, this clone was seen a few times. The chain employs TRBV28 and TRBJ1-1, with 7 bases fitting TRBD1. CDR1 MDHEN and CDR2 SYDVKM come from the germline V gene. This CDR3 region has 14 residues. V was clipped by 5 bases and J by 0 bases; unmatched bases: 3. The CDR3 bases are TGTGCCAGCAGTCGACAGGGACTGAACACTGAAGCTTTCTTT. This gives the protein CASSRQGLNTEAFF.

The chain uses TRBV12-5 and TRBJ2-3; D possibly corresponds to TRBD1 (6 bases). Germline-derived CDR1 and CDR2 are LGHNT and FRNRAP. The CDR3 consists of 15 residues. V shed 4 bases and J shed 0 bases, with 11 bases lying between them. CDR3 sequence: CASGSGTLSTDTQYF. CDR3 nucleotide sequence: TGTGCTAGTGGTTCCGGGACACTAAGCACAGATACGCAGTATTTT.

The chain uses TRBV7-2 and TRBJ2-3; 10 nucleotides agree with TRBD2. CDR1 is SGHTA, CDR2 FQGNSA, per germline. The CDR3 runs to 17 residues. V was pared by 5 bases and J by 2 bases, with 10 bases of the junction left unmatched. The CDR3 DNA reads as TGTGCCAGCAGCCCAACTAGCGGGACTAGGTCCACAGATACGCAGTATTTT. Its translation is CASSPTSGTRSTDTQYF.

The rearrangement links TRBV7-9 to TRBJ2-2; tentatively, D is TRBD1 (5 bases). V was clipped by 1 base and J by 3 bases, with 12 bases between them. The CDR3 length is 16 residues. In germline, CDR1 is SEHNR, CDR2 FQNEAQ (reference sequence). For the CDR3, the DNA is TGTGCCAGCAGCTTAGATGGGGCGCCCGACACCGGGGAGCTGTTTTTT. This gives the protein CASSLDGAPDTGELFF.

The chain employs TRBV28 and TRBJ2-5; TRBD2 matches at 7 bases. V was pared by 6 bases and J by 5 bases, with 6 bases of the junction left unmatched. From germline, CDR1 is MDHEN and CDR2 SYDVKM. The CDR3 is made up of 13 amino acids. As DNA, the CDR3 is TGTGCCAGCAGGAACTTCGGGAGGGAGACCCAGTACTTC. Protein product: CASRNFGRETQYF.

V gene TRBV11-3 combines with J gene TRBJ2-7, with 9 bases aligning to TRBD2. The V and J ends lost 0 bases and 5 bases, in that order; junction bases with no gene match: 11. The CDR3 is made up of 17 amino acids. In germline, CDR1 is SGHNT, CDR2 YENEEA. The CDR3 reads CASSLDGTLAGRDEQYF. CDR3 sequence (DNA): TGTGCCAGCAGCTTAGACGGGACCCTAGCGGGACGGGACGAGCAGTACTTC.

The chain joins TRBV10-2 to TRBJ1-5; 11 bases match TRBD1. The CDR3 consists of 15 residues. The V gene's germline CDR1 is WSHSY and CDR2 SAAADI. Trimming took 6 bases from V and 7 from J; bases not matched to a gene: 8. The CDR3 sequence: CASRDRGPTFQPQHF. The CDR3 DNA reads TGCGCCAGCAGGGACAGGGGGCCCACGTTCCAGCCCCAGCATTTT.

This clone was detected once. This sequence joins TRBV2 and TRBJ2-6; D not certain. The germline V and J ends were trimmed by 4 bases and 1 base, with 8 bases remaining between them. Germline V gives CDR1 SNHLY, CDR2 FYNNEI. This CDR3 is built from 15 residues. Here the CDR3 DNA reads TGTGCCAGCAGTGCCCAGAGGTCTGGGGCCAACGTCCTGACTTTC. Amino acids: CASSAQRSGANVLTF.

The rearrangement joins TRBV4-1 to TRBJ2-7; D remains unclear. Trimming took 2 bases from V and 3 from J, leaving 17 bases between them. The CDR3 is 16 amino acids. Germline V lookup: CDR1 MGHRA, CDR2 YSYEKL. Written as DNA, the CDR3 is TGCGCCAGCAGCCAATCGCAAGGAGTGGATCTCTACGAGCAGTACTTC. Its protein product is CASSQSQGVDLYEQYF.

About this clone itself: The sample has other DNA sequences that encode this CDR3 too. The chain has TRBV5-1 and TRBJ1-1, with D possibly being TRBD1 (5 bases). With 0 bases removed from V and 2 bases from J, the gap between germline ends came to 8 bases. Germline loops: CDR1 SGHRS, CDR2 YFSETQ. This CDR3 comprises 14 residues. The CDR3 sequence: CASSLGQPNTEAFF. DNA of the CDR3: TGCGCCAGCAGCTTGGGACAGCCTAACACTGAAGCTTTCTTT. The full variable domain, in which reference TRBV5-1 and TRBJ1-1 provide the parts outside the CDR3, is KAGVTQTPRYLIKTRGQQVTLSCSPISGHRSVSWYQQTPGQGLQFLFEYFSETQRNKGNFPGRFSGRQFSNSRSEMNVSTLELGDSALYLCASSLGQPNTEAFFGQGTRLTVV.

The chain combines TRBV3-1 (or the pseudogene TRBV3-2) with TRBJ1-5, with D maybe TRBD1 (5 bases). The CDR3 has 15 amino acids. Trimming cost V 5 bases and J 0 bases, with 11 bases left between them. The V gene's germline CDR1 is LGHDT and CDR2 YNNKEL (reference sequence). The DNA of the CDR3 is TGTGCCAGCAGCAACGGCGGACATAGCAATCAGCCCCAGCATTTT. Its translation is CASSNGGHSNQPQHF.

V usage is TRBV6-4 and J usage is TRBJ2-1; possibly TRBD2 for D (6 bases). Germline V lookup: CDR1 MRHNA, CDR2 SNTAGT. Trimming cost V 6 bases and J 1 base, with 10 bases left between them. The CDR3 spans 14 residues. The CDR3 protein is CASSPGGSYNEQFF. CDR3 nucleotide sequence: TGTGCCAGCAGCCCCGGGGGTTCCTACAATGAGCAGTTCTTC.

The chain joins TRBV6-5 to TRBJ1-1, with 9 bases aligning to TRBD1. This CDR3 comprises 14 residues. Germline assignment: CDR1 MNHEY and CDR2 SVGAGI. V gave up 5 bases and J gave up 6 bases; unmatched junction bases: 7. DNA of the CDR3: TGTGCCAGCAGTCAACGGGACAGGGTTGCTGAAGCTTTCTTT. Translation gives CASSQRDRVAEAFF.

The chain couples TRBV7-3 to TRBJ1-5; D is uncertain. CDR1 is SGHTA and CDR2 is FQGTGA in the germline V gene. Trimming cost V 2 bases and J 5 bases, with 7 bases left between them. The CDR3 covers 13 residues. The CDR3: CASSLAEDQPQHF. CDR3 in DNA: TGTGCCAGCAGCTTAGCTGAGGATCAGCCCCAGCATTTT.